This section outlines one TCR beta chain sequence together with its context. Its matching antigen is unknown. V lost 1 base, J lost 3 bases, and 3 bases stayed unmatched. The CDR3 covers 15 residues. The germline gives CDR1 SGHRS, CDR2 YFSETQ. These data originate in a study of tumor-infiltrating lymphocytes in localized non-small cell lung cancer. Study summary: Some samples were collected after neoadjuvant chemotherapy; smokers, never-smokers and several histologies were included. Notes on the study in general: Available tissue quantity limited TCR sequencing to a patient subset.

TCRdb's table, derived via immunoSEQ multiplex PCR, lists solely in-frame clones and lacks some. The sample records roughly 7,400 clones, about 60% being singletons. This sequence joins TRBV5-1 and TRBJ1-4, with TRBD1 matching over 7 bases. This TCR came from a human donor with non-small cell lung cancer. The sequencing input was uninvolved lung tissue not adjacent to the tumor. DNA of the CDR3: TGCGCCAGCAGCTTGCTAGGGGGCCCTAATGAAAAACTGTTTTTT. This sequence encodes CASSLLGGPNEKLFF. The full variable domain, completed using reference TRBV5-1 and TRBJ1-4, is KAGVTQTPRYLIKTRGQQVTLSCSPISGHRSVSWYQQTPGQGLQFLFEYFSETQRNKGNFPGRFSGRQFSNSRSEMNVSTLELGDSALYLCASSLLGGPNEKLFFGSGTQLSVL.